This TCR beta chain was recovered during a study of cytomegalovirus exposure and HLA in healthy donors. Regarding the study as a whole: The listing of approximately 160 TCR beta chains classed them as cytomegalovirus-associated. At a 0.05 false discovery rate, a later analysis found over 15,000 TCR beta sequences to be associated with HLA alleles. Certain sequence variants were highly shared and formed a cluster, and this cluster was likely a sequencing artifact. Most TCRs appeared rarely, but some public TCRs recurred in many donors.

Of note for this clone: Its specificity is unknown.

The PCR was carried out with 60 Vbeta primers and 13 Jbeta primers. Sequencing used immunoSEQ multiplex PCR; TCRdb keeps in-frame clones, though not all of them. The repertoire holds under 200,000 clones, with roughly 85% as singletons. The specimen was PBMCs. This sequence originates from a woman under 30 in good health and CMV-seronegative.

The chain's CDR3 is CASSLGVWAGGRAYEQYF. The DNA for the CDR3 is TGCGCCAGCAGCTTGGGGGTTTGGGCAGGGGGCAGGGCATACGAGCAGTACTTC. V usage is TRBV5-1 and J usage is TRBJ2-5; 8 nucleotides match TRBD1. The end of the DNA fits TRBJ2-7 better, so the J call may be wrong. Germline CDR1 is SGHRS and CDR2 is YFSETQ. This CDR3 is built from 18 residues.